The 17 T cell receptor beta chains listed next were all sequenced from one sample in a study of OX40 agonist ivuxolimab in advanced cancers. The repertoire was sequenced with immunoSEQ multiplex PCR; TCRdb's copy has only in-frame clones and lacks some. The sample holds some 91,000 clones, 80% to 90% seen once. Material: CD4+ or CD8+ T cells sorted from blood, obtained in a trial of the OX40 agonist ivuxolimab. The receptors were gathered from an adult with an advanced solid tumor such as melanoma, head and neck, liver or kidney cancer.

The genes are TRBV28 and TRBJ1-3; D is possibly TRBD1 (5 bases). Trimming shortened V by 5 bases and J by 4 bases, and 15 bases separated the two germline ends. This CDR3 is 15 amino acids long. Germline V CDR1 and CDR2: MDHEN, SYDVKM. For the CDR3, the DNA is TGTGCCAGCAGTATAACCGGGACGCAAGGAAACACCATATATTTT. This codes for CASSITGTQGNTIYF.

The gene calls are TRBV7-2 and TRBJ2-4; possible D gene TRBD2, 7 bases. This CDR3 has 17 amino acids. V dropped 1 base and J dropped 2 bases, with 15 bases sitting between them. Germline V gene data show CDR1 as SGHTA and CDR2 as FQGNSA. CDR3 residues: CASSLVGGRVTKNIQYF. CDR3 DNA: TGTGCCAGCAGCTTAGTGGGGGGGCGAGTGACCAAAAACATTCAGTACTTC.

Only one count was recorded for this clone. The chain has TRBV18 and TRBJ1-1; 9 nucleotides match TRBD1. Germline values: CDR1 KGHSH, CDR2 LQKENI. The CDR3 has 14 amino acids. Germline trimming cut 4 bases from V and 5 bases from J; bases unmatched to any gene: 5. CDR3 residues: CASSQTGTGTEAFF. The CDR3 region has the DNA TGTGCCAGCTCACAGACCGGGACAGGGACTGAAGCTTTCTTT.

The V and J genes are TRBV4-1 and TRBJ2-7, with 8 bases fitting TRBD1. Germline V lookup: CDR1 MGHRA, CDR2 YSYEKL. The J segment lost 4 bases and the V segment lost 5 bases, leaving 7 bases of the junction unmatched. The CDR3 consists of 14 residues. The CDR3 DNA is TGCGCCAGCAGCGACACAGGGGGTTTGTACGAGCAGTACTTC. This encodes CASSDTGGLYEQYF.

CDR3 protein: CASSPAGSEQYV. DNA of the CDR3: TGTGCCAGCAGCCCCGCCGGGAGCGAGCAGTACGTC. The J gene is TRBJ2-7, the V gene TRBV6-5, with D possibly matching TRBD2 (6 bases). Germline-derived CDR1 and CDR2 are MNHEY and SVGAGI. The CDR3 totals 12 residues. Trimming removed 6 bases at V and 6 bases at J, with 12 bases between.

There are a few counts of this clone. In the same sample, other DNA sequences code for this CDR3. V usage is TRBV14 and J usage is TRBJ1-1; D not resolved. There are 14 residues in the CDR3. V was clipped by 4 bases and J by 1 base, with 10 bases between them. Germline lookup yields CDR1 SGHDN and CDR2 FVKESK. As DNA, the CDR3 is TGTGCCAGCAGCCTCCGGACGGGGAACACTGAAGCTTTCTTT. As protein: CASSLRTGNTEAFF.

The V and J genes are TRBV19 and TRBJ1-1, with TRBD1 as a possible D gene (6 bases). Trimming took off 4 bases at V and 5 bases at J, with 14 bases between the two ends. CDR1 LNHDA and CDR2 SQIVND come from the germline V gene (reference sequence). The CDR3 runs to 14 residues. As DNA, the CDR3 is TGTGCCAGTAGTACAACACAGGGAAGAACTGAAGCTTTCTTT. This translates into CASSTTQGRTEAFF.

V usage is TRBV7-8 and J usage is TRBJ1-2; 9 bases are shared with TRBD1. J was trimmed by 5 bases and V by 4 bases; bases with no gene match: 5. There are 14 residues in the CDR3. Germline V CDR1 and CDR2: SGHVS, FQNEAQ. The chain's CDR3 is CASSSGQGEYGYTF. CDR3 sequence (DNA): TGTGCCAGCAGCTCGGGACAGGGAGAGTATGGCTACACCTTC.

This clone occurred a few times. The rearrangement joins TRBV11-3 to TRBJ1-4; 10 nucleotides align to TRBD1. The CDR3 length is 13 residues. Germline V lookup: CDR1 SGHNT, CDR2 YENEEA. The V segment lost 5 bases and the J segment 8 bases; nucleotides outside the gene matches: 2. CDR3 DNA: TGTGCCAGCAGCCCGGGACAGGGGGAAAAACTGTTTTTT. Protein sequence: CASSPGQGEKLFF.

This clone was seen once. The CDR3: CAWSGGYNTEAFF. CDR3 coding DNA: TGTGCCTGGAGTGGGGGGTACAACACTGAAGCTTTCTTT. V and J are TRBV30 and TRBJ1-1; D possibly corresponds to TRBD1 (5 bases). V was clipped by 1 base and J by 2 bases, with 8 bases between them. The CDR3 spans 13 residues. Germline CDR1 and CDR2: GTSNPN and SVGIG (reference sequence).

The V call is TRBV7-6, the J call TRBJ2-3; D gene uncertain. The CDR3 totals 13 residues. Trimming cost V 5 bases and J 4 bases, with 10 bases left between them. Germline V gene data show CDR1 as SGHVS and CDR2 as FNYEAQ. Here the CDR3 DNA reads TGTGCCAGCAGCACCATAAGCCCAGATACGCAGTATTTT. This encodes CASSTISPDTQYF.

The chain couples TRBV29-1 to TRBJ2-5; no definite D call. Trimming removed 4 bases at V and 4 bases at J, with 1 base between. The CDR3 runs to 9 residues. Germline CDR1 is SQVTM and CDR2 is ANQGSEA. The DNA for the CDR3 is TGCAGCGTTGGAGAGACCCAGTACTTC. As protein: CSVGETQYF.

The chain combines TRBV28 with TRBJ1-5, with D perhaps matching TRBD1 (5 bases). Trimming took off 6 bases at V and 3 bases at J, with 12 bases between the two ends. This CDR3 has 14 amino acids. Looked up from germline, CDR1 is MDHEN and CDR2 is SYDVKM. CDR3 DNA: TGTGCCAGCAGATCAACAGGAACCAATCAGCCCCAGCATTTT. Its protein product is CASRSTGTNQPQHF.

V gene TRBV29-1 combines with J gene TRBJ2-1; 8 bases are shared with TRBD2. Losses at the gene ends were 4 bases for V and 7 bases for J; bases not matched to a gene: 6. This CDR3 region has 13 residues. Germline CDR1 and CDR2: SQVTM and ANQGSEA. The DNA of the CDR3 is TGCAGCGTTGGAACTAGCGGATGGAATGAGCAGTTCTTC. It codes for CSVGTSGWNEQFF.

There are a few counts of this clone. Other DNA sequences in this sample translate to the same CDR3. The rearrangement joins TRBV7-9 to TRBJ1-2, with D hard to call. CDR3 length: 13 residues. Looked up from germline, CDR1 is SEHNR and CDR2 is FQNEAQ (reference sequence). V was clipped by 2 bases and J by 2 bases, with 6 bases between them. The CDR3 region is CASSLSQNYGYTF. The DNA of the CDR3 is TGTGCCAGCAGCTTAAGCCAGAACTATGGCTACACCTTC.

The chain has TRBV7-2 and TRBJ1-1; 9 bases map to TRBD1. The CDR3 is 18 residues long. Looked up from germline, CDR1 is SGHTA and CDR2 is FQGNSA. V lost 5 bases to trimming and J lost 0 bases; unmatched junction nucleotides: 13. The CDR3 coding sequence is TGTGCCAGCAGCGTCGCCCCAGGGACAGGGCGATTGAACACTGAAGCTTTCTTT. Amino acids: CASSVAPGTGRLNTEAFF.

CDR3 coding DNA: TGTGCCAGCAGCTGGGGAAATGACATTCAGTACTTC. Translation: CASSWGNDIQYF. This chain uses TRBV5-4 with TRBJ2-4; no clear D. The germline V and J ends were trimmed by 3 bases and 8 bases, with 9 bases remaining between them. Germline CDR1 reads SGHNT; CDR2 reads YYREEE (reference sequence). The CDR3 is 12 residues long.